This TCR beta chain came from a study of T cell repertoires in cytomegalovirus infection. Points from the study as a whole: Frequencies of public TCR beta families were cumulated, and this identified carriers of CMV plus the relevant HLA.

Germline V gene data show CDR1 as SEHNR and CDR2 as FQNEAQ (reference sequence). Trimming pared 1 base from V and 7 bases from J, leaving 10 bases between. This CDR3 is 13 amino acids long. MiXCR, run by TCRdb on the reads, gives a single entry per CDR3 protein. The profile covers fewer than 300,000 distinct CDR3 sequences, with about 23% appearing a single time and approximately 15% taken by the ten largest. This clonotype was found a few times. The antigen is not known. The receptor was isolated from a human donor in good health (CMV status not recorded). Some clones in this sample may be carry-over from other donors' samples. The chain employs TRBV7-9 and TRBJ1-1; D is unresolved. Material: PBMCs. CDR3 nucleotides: TGTGCCAGCAGCTTAGAACCCGGGTTTGAAGCTTTCTTT. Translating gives CASSLEPGFEAFF.